Listed below are T cell receptor beta chains from one sample, sequenced in a study of blood T cell repertoires in COVID-19. The repertoire was sequenced with immunoSEQ multiplex PCR; TCRdb's copy has only in-frame clones and lacks some. This sample has just over 250,000 clones, with approximately 86% found just once. The sample comprised peripheral blood. The receptors derive from a man aged 35-49 years who had recovered from COVID-19. Each CDR3 is given with its conserved first and last residue. D genes are given only for firm matches.

J,V,D,CDR3
TRBJ2-7,TRBV5-5,TRBD2,CASSWTSGVSYEQYF
TRBJ2-2,TRBV3-1/TRBV3-2,TRBD2,CASSPASGGGTGELFF
TRBJ2-7,TRBV5-4,NA,CASSPRGPKGDEQYF
TRBJ2-1,TRBV30,TRBD2,CAWSAGTSGAASYNEQFF
TRBJ1-1,TRBV29-1,TRBD1,CSVAPGQRNTEAFF
TRBJ1-5,TRBV7-9,TRBD1,CASSGPGTGINSNQPQHF
TRBJ1-1,TRBV5-1,NA,CASSLGQQRNTEAFF
TRBJ1-2,TRBV19,NA,CASSPSDRWGYTF
TRBJ2-7,TRBV7-2,TRBD2,CASSLGAGGYEQYF
TRBJ1-5,TRBV2,TRBD1,CASSDGPDRRQPQHF
TRBJ2-7,TRBV25-1,NA,CASSERLASSYEQYF
TRBJ2-7,TRBV7-9,TRBD2,CASSLGTSGNNEQYF
TRBJ1-2,TRBV9,NA,CASAQQDGYTF
TRBJ2-5,TRBV7-2,TRBD2,CASRRREGAETQYF
TRBJ2-6,TRBV10-3,TRBD1,CAIRDRGNSGANVLTF
TRBJ1-1,TRBV19,TRBD1,CASSITGGFTEAFF
TRBJ1-2,TRBV6-5,TRBD1,CASTETGRGGYTF
TRBJ2-1,TRBV20-1,NA,CSARQNGQFF
TRBJ2-3,TRBV13,TRBD2,CASSLYVRTSGRGGTDTQYF
TRBJ2-7,TRBV7-2,NA,CASSLDRISYEQYF
TRBJ1-1,TRBV10-3,TRBD1,CAIRATGTLNTEAFF
TRBJ2-5,TRBV29-1,TRBD2,CSVGLAGTKETQYF
TRBJ2-7,TRBV7-2,TRBD2,CASSLGQRGGSYEQYF
TRBJ1-5,TRBV10-3,TRBD1,CAISEGQGLLSNQPQHF
TRBJ2-5,TRBV5-4,NA,CASSSGLIQETQYF
TRBJ2-5,TRBV5-6,NA,CASSFGGGQETQYF
TRBJ1-5,TRBV7-2,TRBD1,CASSSGQGLNYQPQHF
TRBJ1-2,TRBV6-6,NA,CASFAGDGYTF
TRBJ2-4,TRBV25-1,NA,CASSELRIQYF
TRBJ1-2,TRBV4-3,NA,CASSQDWGRGFEGYTF
TRBJ1-3,TRBV9,TRBD1,CASSFHRDRDEAGNTIYF
TRBJ2-5,TRBV7-2,NA,CASRLAAQETQYF
TRBJ2-4,TRBV28,NA,CASSFRGAPIF
TRBJ2-1,TRBV7-6,TRBD1,CASSLGRTGGNEQFF
TRBJ1-3,TRBV7-8,NA,CASSQAGQFGNTIYF
TRBJ2-7,TRBV27,NA,CASSLNRVSKQYF
TRBJ2-7,TRBV7-2,TRBD2,CASSWLAGGWYPYEQYF
TRBJ1-6,TRBV18,NA,CASSPSSQGSPLHF
TRBJ1-1,TRBV7-9,NA,CASSWRDSGTEAFF
TRBJ2-1,TRBV4-3,TRBD2,CASSQDRGLLAGQFF
TRBJ1-2,TRBV7-2,TRBD1,CASSLGGQGYDGYTF
TRBJ2-6,TRBV2,TRBD2,CASSGLAGGPPGANVLTF
TRBJ1-4,TRBV4-1,TRBD1,CASSQEFGQGLEKLFF
TRBJ2-1,TRBV3-1/TRBV3-2,TRBD2,CASSQDAPWWREGRDEQFF
TRBJ1-4,TRBV7-2,NA,CASSLDQVGKLFF
TRBJ2-1,TRBV7-6,TRBD1,CASSLHPRTGTGVNNEQFF
TRBJ1-1,TRBV27,NA,CASSLSYRGYTEAFF
TRBJ2-7,TRBV7-3,NA,CASSREAATSPYEQYF
TRBJ2-7,TRBV5-6,TRBD2,CASSLPSGTYEQYF
TRBJ2-7,TRBV6-5,TRBD2,CASRDGGGGEQYF
TRBJ1-1,TRBV7-2,NA,CASSLETVTEAFF
TRBJ2-7,TRBV7-6,NA,CASSLEGREQYF
TRBJ1-5,TRBV6-5,NA,CASSTQKERPQHF